This T cell receptor (beta chain) emerged from a study of T cells after yellow fever vaccination. Study findings and constraints: Clonotypes shared by both compartments, CD4 and CD8, made up a small share. FACS-sorted repertoires could harbor abundant contaminating bulk-population clonotypes.

A 5'RACE template-switching step, the method used to make TCR cDNA, added a universal primer site and UMIs. TCRdb redid the calling of the 5' RACE reads with MiXCR, one entry per CDR3 protein. The sample lists about 370,000 distinct CDR3 sequences; around 10% were seen once. Comment on this clonotype: The target antigen is unknown.

The CDR3 sequence is 15 residues long. J gave up 6 bases and V 3 bases, and 10 bases lay outside the gene matches. The germline V gene has CDR1 KGHSH and CDR2 LQKENI. The chain uses TRBV18 and TRBJ2-7, with TRBD1 identical over 8 bases. The specimen was PBMCs, collected on the day of the first yellow fever vaccination. The TCR sequence derives from a man between 18 and 29 years old who received the YFV17D yellow fever vaccine. This CDR3 reads CASSPENRGFLEQYF. The DNA of the CDR3 is TGTGCCAGCTCACCGGAAAACAGGGGGTTCCTCGAGCAGTACTTC.